This TCR beta chain was observed in a study of chemoradiotherapy in HPV16-positive cancers. TCRdb's table, derived via immunoSEQ multiplex PCR, lists solely in-frame clones and lacks some. The sample lists 15,000 to 20,000 clones; 90% were seen once. The study, taken as a whole, reports: The functional HPV-specific definition rests on just two HPV16-positive patients.

Germline assignment: CDR1 SGDLS and CDR2 YYNGEE. CDR3 length: 16 residues. The V and J ends lost 3 bases and 8 bases, in that order; junction bases with no gene match: 10. Turning to this clone: Antigen unknown.

V usage is TRBV9 and J usage is TRBJ2-2, with 10 bases lining up with TRBD2. Sequences were derived from blood, sampled from a patient who underwent chemoradiotherapy. The TCR was taken from a human donor with HPV-associated anogenital cancer. CDR3 region: CASSGSGGAGVGELFF. The CDR3 DNA sequence: TGTGCCAGCAGCGGAAGCGGGGGGGCCGGAGTTGGGGAGCTGTTTTTT.